This TCR beta chain originates from a study of CXCR4 blockade with PD-1 therapy in pancreatic cancer. Study-level results: Intratumoral clonality (mean roughly 0.14) exceeded healthy blood (0.05) but did not track survival. Only TCRbeta chains were sequenced here. Frequent tumor clones were encoded by many distinct rearrangements, suggesting shared antigens.

This clone qualifies as medium-sized (0.01 to 0.1%). Antigen: not known. Assay used: immunoSEQ multiplex PCR; TCRdb lists only in-frame clones, some missing. This sample yields more than 4,500 clones, of which 55% are seen a single time; approximately 7% belongs to the top ten. The CDR3 is 15 residues long. V lost 5 bases and J lost 8; bases outside the gene matches: 10. CDR1 is SGHNT and CDR2 is YENEEA in the germline V gene. The gene calls are TRBV11-3 and TRBJ1-4, with 8 nucleotides matching TRBD1. Sequencing was performed on tumor tissue. The clonotype originates from a human donor with pancreatic ductal adenocarcinoma. The CDR3 DNA follows: TGTGCCAGCAGCCCGGACAGGGCACGGGGAGAAAAACTGTTTTTT. This translates into CASSPDRARGEKLFF.